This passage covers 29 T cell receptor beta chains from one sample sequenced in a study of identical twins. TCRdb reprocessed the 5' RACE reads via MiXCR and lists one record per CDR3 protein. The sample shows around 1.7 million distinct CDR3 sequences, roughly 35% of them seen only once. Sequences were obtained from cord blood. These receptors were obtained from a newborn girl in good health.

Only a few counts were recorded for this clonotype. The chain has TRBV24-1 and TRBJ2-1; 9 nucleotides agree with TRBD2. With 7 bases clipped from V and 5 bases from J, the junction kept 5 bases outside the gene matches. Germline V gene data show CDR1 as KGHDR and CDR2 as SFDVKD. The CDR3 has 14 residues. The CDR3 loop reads CATSLRGRDNEQFF. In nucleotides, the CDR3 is TGTGCCACCAGCCTACGCGGGAGGGACAATGAGCAGTTCTTC.

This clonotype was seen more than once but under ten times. CDR3 region: CASSPTIRGADTQYF. The DNA of the CDR3 is TGTGCCAGCAGTCCAACTATTAGGGGCGCAGATACGCAGTATTTT. This chain uses TRBV28 with TRBJ2-3, with D maybe TRBD1 (5 bases). Trimming shortened V by 5 bases and J by 4 bases, and 16 bases separated the two germline ends. Per germline, CDR1 MDHEN and CDR2 SYDVKM. The CDR3 loop spans 15 amino acids.

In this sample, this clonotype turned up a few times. CDR3: CASSSGTRYGYTF. The CDR3 bases are TGCGCCAGCAGCTCCGGGACAAGATATGGCTACACCTTC. This chain connects TRBV4-1 to TRBJ1-2; TRBD1 might be the D (6 bases). Germline V gene lookup returns CDR1 MGHRA and CDR2 YSYEKL. There are 13 residues in the CDR3. Trimming pared 5 bases from V and 5 bases from J, leaving 12 bases between.

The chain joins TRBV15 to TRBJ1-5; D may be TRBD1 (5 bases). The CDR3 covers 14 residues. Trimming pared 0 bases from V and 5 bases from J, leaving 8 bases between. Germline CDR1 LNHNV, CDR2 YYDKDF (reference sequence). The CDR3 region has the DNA TGTGCCACCAGCAGAGAACAGGACCATCAGCCCCAGCATTTT. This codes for CATSREQDHQPQHF. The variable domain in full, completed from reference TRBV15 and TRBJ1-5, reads DAMVIQNPRYQVTQFGKPVTLSCSQTLNHNVMYWYQQKSSQAPKLLFHYYDKDFNNEADTPDNFQSRRPNTSFCFLDIRSPGLGDTAMYLCATSREQDHQPQHFGDGTRLSIL.

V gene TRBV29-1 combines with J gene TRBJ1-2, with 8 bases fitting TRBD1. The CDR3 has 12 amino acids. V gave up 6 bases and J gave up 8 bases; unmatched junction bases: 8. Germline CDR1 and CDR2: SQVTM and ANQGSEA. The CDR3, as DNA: TGCAGCGTGGATGGGACAGGTAACGGCTACACCTTC. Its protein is CSVDGTGNGYTF.

The CDR3 coding sequence is TGCAGTGCTAGTAGACAGGTTGTTAACTATGGCTACACCTTC. It encodes CSASRQVVNYGYTF. The chain has TRBV20-1 and TRBJ1-2; a weak D match, TRBD1 (6 bases). The CDR3 sequence is 14 residues long. V lost 3 bases and J lost 1, with 12 bases in between. The germline V gene encodes CDR1 DFQATT and CDR2 SNEGSKA (reference sequence).

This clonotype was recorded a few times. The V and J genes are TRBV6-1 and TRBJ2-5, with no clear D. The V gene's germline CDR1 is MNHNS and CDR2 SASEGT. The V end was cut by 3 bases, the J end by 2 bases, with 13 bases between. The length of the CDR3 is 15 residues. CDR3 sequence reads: CASSDDPGPQETQYF. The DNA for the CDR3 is TGTGCCAGCAGTGACGACCCCGGCCCACAAGAGACCCAGTACTTC.

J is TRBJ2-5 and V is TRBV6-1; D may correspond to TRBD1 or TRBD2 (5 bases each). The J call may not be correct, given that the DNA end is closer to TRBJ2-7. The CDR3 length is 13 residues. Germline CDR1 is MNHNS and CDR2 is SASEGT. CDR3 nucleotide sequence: TGTGCCAGCAGTGTCCTGGGGACGCCCGAGCAGTACTTC. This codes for CASSVLGTPEQYF.

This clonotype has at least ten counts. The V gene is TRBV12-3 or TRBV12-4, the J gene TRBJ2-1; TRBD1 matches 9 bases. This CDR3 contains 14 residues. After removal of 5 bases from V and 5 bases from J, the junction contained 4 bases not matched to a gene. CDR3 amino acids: CASSPGQGNNEQFF. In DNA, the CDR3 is TGTGCCAGCAGTCCGGGACAGGGTAACAATGAGCAGTTCTTC.

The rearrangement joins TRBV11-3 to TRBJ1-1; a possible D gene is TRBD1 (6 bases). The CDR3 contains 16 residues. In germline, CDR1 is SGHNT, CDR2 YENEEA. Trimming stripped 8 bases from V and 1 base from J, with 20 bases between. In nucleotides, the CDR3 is TGTGCCAGCTCATCCGGGGGCGCAAACGGGAACACTGAAGCTTTCTTT. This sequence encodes CASSSGGANGNTEAFF.

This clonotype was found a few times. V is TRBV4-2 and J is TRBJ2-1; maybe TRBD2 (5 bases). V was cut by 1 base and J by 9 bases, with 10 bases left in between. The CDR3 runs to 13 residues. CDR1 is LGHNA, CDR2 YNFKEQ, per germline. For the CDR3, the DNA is TGTGCCAGCAGCCAAGGTACGGCGGGTGAGCAGTTCTTC. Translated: CASSQGTAGEQFF.

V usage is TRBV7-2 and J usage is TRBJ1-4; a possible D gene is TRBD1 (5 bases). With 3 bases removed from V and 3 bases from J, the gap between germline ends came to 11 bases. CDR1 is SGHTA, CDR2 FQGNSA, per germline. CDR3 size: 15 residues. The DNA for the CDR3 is TGTGCCAGCAGCTTCCGACAGACCCCTAATGAAAAACTGTTTTTT. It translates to CASSFRQTPNEKLFF.

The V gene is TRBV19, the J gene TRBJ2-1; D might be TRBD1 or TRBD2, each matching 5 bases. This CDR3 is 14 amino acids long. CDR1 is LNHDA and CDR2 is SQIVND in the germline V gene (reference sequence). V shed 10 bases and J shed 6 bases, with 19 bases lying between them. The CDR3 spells CATSWGSVPNEQFF. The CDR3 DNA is TGTGCCACCTCGTGGGGGTCGGTGCCCAATGAGCAGTTCTTC. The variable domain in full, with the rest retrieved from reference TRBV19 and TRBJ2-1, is DGGITQSPKYLFRKEGQNVTLSCEQNLNHDAMYWYRQDPGQGLRLIYYSQIVNDFQKGDIAEGYSVSREKKESFPLTVTSAQKNPTAFYLCATSWGSVPNEQFFGPGTRLTVL.

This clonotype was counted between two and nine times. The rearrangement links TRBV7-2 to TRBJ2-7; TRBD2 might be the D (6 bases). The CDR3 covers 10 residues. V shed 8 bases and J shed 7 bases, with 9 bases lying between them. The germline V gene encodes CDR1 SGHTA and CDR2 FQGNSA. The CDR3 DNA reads TGTGCCAGCGCGGCGGGGGAGCAGTACTTC. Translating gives CASAAGEQYF.

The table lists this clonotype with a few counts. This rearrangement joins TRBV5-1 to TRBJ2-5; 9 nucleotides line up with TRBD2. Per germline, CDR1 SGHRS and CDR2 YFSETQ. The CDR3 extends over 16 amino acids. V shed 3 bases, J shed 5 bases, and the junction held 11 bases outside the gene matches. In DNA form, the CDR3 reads TGCGCCAGCAGCTATCGCGGGACTAGCTCCGAGGAGACCCAGTACTTC. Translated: CASSYRGTSSEETQYF.

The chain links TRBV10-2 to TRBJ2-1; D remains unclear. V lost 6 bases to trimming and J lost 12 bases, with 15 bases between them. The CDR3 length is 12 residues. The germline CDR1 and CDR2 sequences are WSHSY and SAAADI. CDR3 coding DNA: TGCGCCAGCAGCCCCCTAGGAAGTACGCAGTTCTTC. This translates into CASSPLGSTQFF.

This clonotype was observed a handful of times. The DNA for the CDR3 is TGTGCCAGCAGCCAGACTAGAAACTACAATGAGCAGTTCTTC. Protein product: CASSQTRNYNEQFF. The rearrangement links TRBV7-2 to TRBJ2-1; D is possibly TRBD2 (6 bases). Per germline, CDR1 SGHTA and CDR2 FQGNSA. There are 14 residues in the CDR3. Trimming cost V 5 bases and J 3 bases, with 11 bases left between them.

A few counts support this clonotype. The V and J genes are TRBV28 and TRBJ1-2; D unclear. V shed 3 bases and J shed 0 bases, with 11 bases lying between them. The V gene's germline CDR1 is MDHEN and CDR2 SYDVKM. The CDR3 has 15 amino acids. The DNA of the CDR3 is TGTGCCAGCAGTTTCGAGTCAGCGCCTAACTATGGCTACACCTTC. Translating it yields CASSFESAPNYGYTF.

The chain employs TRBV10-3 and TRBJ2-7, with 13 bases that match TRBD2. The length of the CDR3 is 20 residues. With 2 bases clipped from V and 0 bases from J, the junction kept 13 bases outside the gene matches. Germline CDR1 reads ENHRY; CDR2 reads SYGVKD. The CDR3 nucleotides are TGTGCCATCAGTGAGGATGGACTAGCGGGGGCCTCCCCCCTCTCCTACGAGCAGTACTTC. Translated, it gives CAISEDGLAGASPLSYEQYF.

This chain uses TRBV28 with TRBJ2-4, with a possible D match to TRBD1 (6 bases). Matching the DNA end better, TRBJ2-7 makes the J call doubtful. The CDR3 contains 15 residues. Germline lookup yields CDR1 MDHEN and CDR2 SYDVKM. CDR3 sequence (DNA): TGTGCCAGCATGGCAGGGGCAGAGGACATGAACGAGCAGTACTTC. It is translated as CASMAGAEDMNEQYF.

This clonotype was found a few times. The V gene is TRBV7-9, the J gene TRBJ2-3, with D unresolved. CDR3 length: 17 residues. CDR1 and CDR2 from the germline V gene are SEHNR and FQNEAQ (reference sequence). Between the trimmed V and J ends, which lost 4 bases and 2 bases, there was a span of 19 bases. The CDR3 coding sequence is TGTGCCAGCAGCTCCCCCTTAAGAGAACCAACCACAGATACGCAGTATTTT. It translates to CASSSPLREPTTDTQYF.

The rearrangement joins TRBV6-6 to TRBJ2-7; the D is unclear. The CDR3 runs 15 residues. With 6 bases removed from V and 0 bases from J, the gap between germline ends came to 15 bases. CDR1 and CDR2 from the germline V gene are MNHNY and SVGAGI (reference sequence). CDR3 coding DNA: TGTGCCAGCAGGGGTGAGTGGGTAAGCTCCTACGAGCAGTACTTC. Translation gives CASRGEWVSSYEQYF.

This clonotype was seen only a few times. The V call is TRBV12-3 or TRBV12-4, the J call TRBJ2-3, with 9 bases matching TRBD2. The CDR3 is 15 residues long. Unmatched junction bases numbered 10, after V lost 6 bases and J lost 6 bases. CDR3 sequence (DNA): TGTGCCAGCAGCCCCGGGACTAGCTCGTCGGATACGCAGTATTTT. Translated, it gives CASSPGTSSSDTQYF.

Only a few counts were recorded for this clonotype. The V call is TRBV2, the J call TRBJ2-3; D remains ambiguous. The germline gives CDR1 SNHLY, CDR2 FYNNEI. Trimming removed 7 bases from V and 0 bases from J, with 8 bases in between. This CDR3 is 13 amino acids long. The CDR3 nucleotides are TGTGCCAGCACGGCGCCCAGCACAGATACGCAGTATTTT. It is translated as CASTAPSTDTQYF.

The CDR3 here is CASWTGSNEQYF. The CDR3 DNA sequence: TGTGCCAGCTGGACAGGGAGTAATGAGCAGTACTTC. The V gene is TRBV28, the J gene TRBJ2-4, with 8 bases aligning to TRBD1. The V segment lost 8 bases and the J segment 13 bases; nucleotides outside the gene matches: 10. The CDR3 is made up of 12 amino acids. From germline, CDR1 is MDHEN and CDR2 SYDVKM.

The CDR3 DNA follows: TGTGCCAGCATCAAGGGGGCAACTGGGGCCAACGTCCTGACTTTC. Amino acids: CASIKGATGANVLTF. This rearrangement joins TRBV2 to TRBJ2-6; 7 bases line up with TRBD1. V dropped 7 bases and J dropped 2; count of bases not matched to a gene: 5. CDR1 SNHLY and CDR2 FYNNEI come from the germline V gene. The CDR3 sequence is 15 residues long.

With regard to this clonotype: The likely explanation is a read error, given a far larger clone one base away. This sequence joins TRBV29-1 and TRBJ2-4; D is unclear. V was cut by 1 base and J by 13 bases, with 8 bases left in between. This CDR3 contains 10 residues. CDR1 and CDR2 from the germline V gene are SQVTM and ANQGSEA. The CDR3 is CSVEGEAQYF. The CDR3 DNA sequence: TGCAGCGTTGAAGGAGAGGCCCAGTACTTC. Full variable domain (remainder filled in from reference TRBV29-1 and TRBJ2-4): SAVISQKPSRDICQRGTSLTIQCQVDSQVTMMFWYRQQPGQSLTLIATANQGSEATYESGFVIDKFPISRPNLTFSTLTVSNMSPEDSSIYLCSVEGEAQYFGAGTRLSVL.

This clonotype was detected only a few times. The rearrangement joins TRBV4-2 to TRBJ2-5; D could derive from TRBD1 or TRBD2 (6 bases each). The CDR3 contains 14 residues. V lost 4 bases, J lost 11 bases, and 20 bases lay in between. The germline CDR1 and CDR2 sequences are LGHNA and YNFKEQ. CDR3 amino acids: CASSLPSEGEEQYF. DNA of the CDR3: TGTGCCAGCAGCCTCCCATCTGAGGGGGAGGAGCAGTACTTC.

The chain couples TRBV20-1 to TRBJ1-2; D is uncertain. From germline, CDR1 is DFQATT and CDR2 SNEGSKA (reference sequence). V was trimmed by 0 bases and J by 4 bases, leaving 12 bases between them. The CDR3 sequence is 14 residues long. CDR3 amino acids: CSARDGDRVYGYTF. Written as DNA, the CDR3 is TGCAGTGCTAGAGATGGCGATAGGGTCTATGGCTACACCTTC.